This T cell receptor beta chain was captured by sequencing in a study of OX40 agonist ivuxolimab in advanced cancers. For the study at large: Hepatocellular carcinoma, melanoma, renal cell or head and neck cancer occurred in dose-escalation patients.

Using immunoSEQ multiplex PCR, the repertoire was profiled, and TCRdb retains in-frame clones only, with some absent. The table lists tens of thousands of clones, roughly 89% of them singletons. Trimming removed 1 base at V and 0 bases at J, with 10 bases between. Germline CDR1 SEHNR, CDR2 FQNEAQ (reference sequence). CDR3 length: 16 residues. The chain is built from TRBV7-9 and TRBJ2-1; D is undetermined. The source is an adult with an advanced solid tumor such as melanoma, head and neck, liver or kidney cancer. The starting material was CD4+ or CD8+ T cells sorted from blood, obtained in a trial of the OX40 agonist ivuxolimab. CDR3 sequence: CASSLGYSRSYNEQFF. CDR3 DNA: TGTGCCAGCAGCTTAGGGTACAGCCGCTCCTACAATGAGCAGTTCTTC.